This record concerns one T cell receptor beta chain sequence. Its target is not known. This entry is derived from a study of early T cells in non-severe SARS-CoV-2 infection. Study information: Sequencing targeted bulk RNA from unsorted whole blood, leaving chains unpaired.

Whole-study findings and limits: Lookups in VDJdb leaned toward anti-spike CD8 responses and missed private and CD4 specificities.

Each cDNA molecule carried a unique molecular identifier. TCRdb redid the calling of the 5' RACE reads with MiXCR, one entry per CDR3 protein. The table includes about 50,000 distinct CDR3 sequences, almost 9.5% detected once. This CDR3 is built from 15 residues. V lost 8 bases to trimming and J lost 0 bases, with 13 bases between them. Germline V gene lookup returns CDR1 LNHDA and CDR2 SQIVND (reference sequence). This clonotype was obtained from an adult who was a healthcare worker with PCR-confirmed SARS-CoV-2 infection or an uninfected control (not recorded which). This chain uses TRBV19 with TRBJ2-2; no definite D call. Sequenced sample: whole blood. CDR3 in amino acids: CASRRQAPNTGELFF. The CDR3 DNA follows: TGTGCCAGTCGCCGACAAGCGCCGAACACCGGGGAGCTGTTTTTT.